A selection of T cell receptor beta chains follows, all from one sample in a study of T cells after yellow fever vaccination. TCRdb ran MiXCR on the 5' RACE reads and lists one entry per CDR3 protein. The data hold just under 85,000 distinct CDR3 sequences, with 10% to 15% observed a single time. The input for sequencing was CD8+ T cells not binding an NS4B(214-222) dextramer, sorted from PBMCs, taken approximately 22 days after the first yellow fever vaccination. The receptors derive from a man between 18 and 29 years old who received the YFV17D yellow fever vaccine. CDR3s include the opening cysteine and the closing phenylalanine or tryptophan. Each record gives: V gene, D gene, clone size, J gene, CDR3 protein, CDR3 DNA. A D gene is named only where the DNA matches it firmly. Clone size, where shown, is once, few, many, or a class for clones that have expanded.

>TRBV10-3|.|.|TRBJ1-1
CAISEWGMNTEAFF
TGTGCCATCAGTGAGTGGGGCATGAACACTGAAGCTTTCTTT
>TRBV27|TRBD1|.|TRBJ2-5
CASSCLDRQGPETQYF
TGTGCCAGCAGTTGCCTTGATCGACAGGGGCCCGAGACCCAGTACTTC
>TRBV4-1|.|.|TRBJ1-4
CASSQGPNPTGQFATNEKLFF
TGCGCCAGCAGCCAAGGCCCGAACCCAACAGGGCAGTTTGCAACTAATGAAAAACTGTTTTTT
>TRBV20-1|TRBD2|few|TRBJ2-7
CSARDRDYLYEQYF
TGCAGTGCTAGGGACCGGGACTACTTATACGAGCAGTACTTC
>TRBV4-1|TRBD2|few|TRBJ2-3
CASGQRLAALTDTQYF
TGCGCCAGCGGCCAGAGACTAGCGGCCCTCACAGATACGCAGTATTTT
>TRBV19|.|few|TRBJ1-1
CASSLNGGLNTEAFF
TGTGCCAGTAGTCTAAATGGAGGGCTGAACACTGAAGCTTTCTTT
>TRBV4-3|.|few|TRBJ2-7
CASSLGRLGSYEQYF
TGCGCCAGCAGCCTCGGACGGTTGGGCTCCTACGAGCAGTACTTC
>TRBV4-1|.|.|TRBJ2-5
CASSQTDSQETQYF
TGCGCCAGCAGCCAGACCGACAGTCAAGAGACCCAGTACTTC
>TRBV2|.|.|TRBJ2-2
CASDSELNTGELFF
TGTGCCAGCGATTCAGAGTTGAACACCGGGGAGCTGTTTTTT
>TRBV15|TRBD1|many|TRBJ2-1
CATSRLKTGVVNEQFF
TGTGCCACCAGCAGACTCAAGACAGGGGTAGTCAATGAGCAGTTCTTC
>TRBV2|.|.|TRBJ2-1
CASSNPGTAYNEQFF
TGTGCCAGCAGTAATCCCGGGACTGCCTACAATGAGCAGTTCTTC
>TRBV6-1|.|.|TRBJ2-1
CASLPNSYNEQFF
TGTGCCAGTTTACCTAACTCCTACAATGAGCAGTTCTTC
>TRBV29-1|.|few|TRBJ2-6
CSVLPGSGANVLTF
TGCAGCGTCCTTCCAGGGAGTGGGGCCAACGTCCTGACTTTC
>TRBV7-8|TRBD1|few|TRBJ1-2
CASSPDRGGYGYTF
TGTGCCAGCAGTCCGGACAGGGGAGGCTATGGCTACACCTTC
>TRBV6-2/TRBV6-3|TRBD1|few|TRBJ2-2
CASSKSGQTGELFF
TGTGCCAGCAGTAAATCGGGACAGACTGGGGAGCTGTTTTTT
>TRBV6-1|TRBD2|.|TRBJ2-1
CASSQLAGGTNEQFF
TGTGCCAGCAGCCAACTAGCGGGGGGAACGAATGAGCAGTTCTTC
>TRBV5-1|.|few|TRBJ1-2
CASSLSPGNLGYTF
TGCGCCAGCAGCTTGTCCCCAGGGAATCTCGGCTACACCTTC
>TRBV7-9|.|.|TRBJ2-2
CASSLEQENTGELFF
TGTGCCAGCAGCTTAGAACAGGAGAACACCGGGGAGCTGTTTTTT
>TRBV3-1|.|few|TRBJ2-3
CASSQQGNTDTQYF
TGTGCCAGCAGCCAACAGGGGAACACAGATACGCAGTATTTT
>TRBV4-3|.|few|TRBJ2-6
CASSQDSHSGANVLTF
TGCGCCAGCAGCCAAGACAGCCACTCTGGGGCCAACGTCCTGACTTTC
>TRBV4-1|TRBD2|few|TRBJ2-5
CASSHPLGGGRQETQYF
TGCGCCAGCAGCCACCCCTTGGGCGGGGGGCGCCAAGAGACCCAGTACTTC
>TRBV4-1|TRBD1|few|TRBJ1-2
CASSQPDRGLAIYGYTF
TGCGCCAGCAGCCAGCCGGACAGGGGGCTCGCCATCTATGGCTACACCTTC
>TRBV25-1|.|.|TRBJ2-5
CASSERSFQETQYF
TGTGCCAGCAGTGAAAGATCCTTTCAAGAGACCCAGTACTTC
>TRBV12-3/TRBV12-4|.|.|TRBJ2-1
CASRDLGPNEQFF
TGTGCCAGCAGGGACTTGGGCCCCAATGAGCAGTTCTTC
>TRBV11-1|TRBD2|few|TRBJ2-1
CASSLKRTSGGLSSYNEQFF
TGTGCCAGCAGCTTAAAACGGACTAGCGGGGGATTGAGCTCCTACAATGAGCAGTTCTTC
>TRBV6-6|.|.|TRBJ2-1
CASTGTSGNEQFF
TGTGCCAGCACCGGGACTTCGGGGAATGAGCAGTTCTTC
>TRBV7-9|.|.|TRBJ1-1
CASSLLRGLEAFF
TGTGCCAGCAGCTTACTCCGCGGTTTAGAAGCTTTCTTT
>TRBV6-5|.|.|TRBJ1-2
CASSYFQRTANYGYTF
TGTGCCAGCAGTTACTTTCAAAGGACAGCAAACTATGGCTACACCTTC
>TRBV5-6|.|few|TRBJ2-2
CASSLDGLFTGELFF
TGTGCCAGCAGCTTGGATGGACTTTTCACCGGGGAGCTGTTTTTT
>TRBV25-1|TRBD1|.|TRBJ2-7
CASSDTGTGREQYF
TGTGCCAGCAGTGACACCGGGACAGGCCGAGAGCAGTACTTC
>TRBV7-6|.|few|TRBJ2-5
CASSITGKGETQYF
TGTGCCAGCAGCATAACAGGGAAAGGGGAGACCCAGTACTTC
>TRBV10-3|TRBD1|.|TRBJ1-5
CAPTPGQAIKPQHF
TGTGCCCCAACCCCCGGACAGGCCATAAAGCCCCAGCATTTT
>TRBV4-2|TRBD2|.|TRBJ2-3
CASSQDLYRGTRTDTQYF
TGTGCCAGCAGCCAAGATCTGTACCGTGGGACTAGAACAGATACGCAGTATTTT
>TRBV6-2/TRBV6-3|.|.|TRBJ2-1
CASSYLAAYNEQFF
TGTGCCAGCAGTTACTTGGCAGCATACAATGAGCAGTTCTTC
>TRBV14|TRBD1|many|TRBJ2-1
CASSRQGNEQFF
TGTGCCAGCAGTCGACAGGGGAATGAGCAGTTCTTC
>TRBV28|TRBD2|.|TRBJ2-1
CASSHKAWGGNEQFF
TGTGCCAGCAGCCATAAGGCATGGGGGGGGAATGAGCAGTTCTTC
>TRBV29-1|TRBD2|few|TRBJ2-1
CSVGWLAGESSYNEQFF
TGCAGCGTTGGGTGGCTAGCGGGGGAGAGCTCCTACAATGAGCAGTTCTTC
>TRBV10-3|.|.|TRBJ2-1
CAISEGGGAIYEQFF
TGTGCCATCAGTGAAGGTGGGGGGGCCATCTATGAGCAGTTCTTC
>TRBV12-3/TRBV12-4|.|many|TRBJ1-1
CASSLANTEAFF
TGTGCCAGCAGTTTAGCGAACACTGAAGCTTTCTTT
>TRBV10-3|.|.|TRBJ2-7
CAISDPDHSSYEQYF
TGTGCCATCAGTGATCCGGACCATAGCTCCTACGAGCAGTACTTC
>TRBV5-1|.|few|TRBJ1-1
CASSLDWAEAFF
TGCGCCAGCAGCTTGGACTGGGCTGAAGCTTTCTTT
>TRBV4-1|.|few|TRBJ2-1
CASSQVEGNEQFF
TGCGCCAGCAGCCAAGTTGAGGGCAATGAGCAGTTCTTC
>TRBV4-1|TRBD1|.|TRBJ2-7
CASSHPGQGAYEQYF
TGCGCCAGCAGCCACCCGGGACAGGGGGCCTACGAGCAGTACTTC
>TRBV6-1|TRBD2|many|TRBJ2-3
CASSPTSGGSDTQYF
TGTGCCAGCAGTCCGACTAGCGGGGGGTCAGATACGCAGTATTTT
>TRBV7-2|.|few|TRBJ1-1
CASRYAPRREAFF
TGTGCCAGCAGGTATGCGCCCCGCCGTGAAGCTTTCTTT
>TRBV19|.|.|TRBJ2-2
CASSITRARGGELFF
TGTGCCAGTAGTATAACCCGCGCGAGGGGCGGGGAGCTGTTTTTT